This passage covers 9 T cell receptor beta chains from one sample sequenced in a study of metastatic and nonmetastatic thyroid tumors. Every patient underwent thyroid surgery untreated. TCRdb re-called the PCR reads via MiXCR. Here the sample spans about 28,000 clones, 16% being singletons. Sequencing input: blood. Receptors were obtained from a female donor with papillary thyroid cancer or a benign thyroid nodule (not recorded which). Some clones in this sample may be carry-over from other donors' samples.

As regards this clone: Lacking the conserved final phenylalanine or tryptophan, this CDR3 likely reflects a read error. It is unclear where the CDR3 begins or ends on the DNA, so no DNA is shown, and the CDR3 is as TCRdb lists it. This chain joins TRBV19 and TRBJ2-6. CDR1 is LNHDA and CDR2 is SQIVND in the germline V gene (reference sequence). The CDR3 is 9 amino acids long, termini counted. The CDR3 sequence is CASSIVLLA.

Many counts were recorded for this clone. This rearrangement joins TRBV5-1 to TRBJ1-5, with 9 bases lining up with TRBD1. The J segment lost 9 bases and the V segment lost 4 bases, leaving 11 bases of the junction unmatched. Germline CDR1 is SGHRS and CDR2 is YFSETQ. The CDR3 length is 15 residues. Here the CDR3 reads CASSLATGGSSPQHF. CDR3 DNA: TGCGCCAGCAGCCTCGCGACAGGGGGATCTTCGCCCCAGCATTTT.

By share of the sample, this clone is medium-sized. The chain links TRBV6-1 to TRBJ2-7, with TRBD1 matching 9 bases. CDR1 MNHNS and CDR2 SASEGT come from the germline V gene. Trimming at V came to 2 bases and at J to 5 bases, leaving 7 bases not matched to a gene. CDR3 length: 15 residues. DNA of the CDR3: TGTGCCAGCAGTGAACCTTTGGACAGGGGCCACGAGCAGTACTTC. It codes for CASSEPLDRGHEQYF.

This clone has ten or more counts. Germline and junction disagree at one end, which may indicate a read error. The same CDR3 arises from other DNA sequences in this sample as well. The chain joins TRBV7-8 to TRBJ2-2; D uncertain. This CDR3 contains 15 residues. Germline CDR1 and CDR2: SGHVS and FQNEAQ. CDR3 nucleotide sequence: TGTGCCAGCAGTTTAGGATTTTTAGACACCGGGGAGCTGTTTTTT. Its translation is CASSLGFLDTGELFF.

This clone occurred once. The chain is built from TRBV20-1 and TRBJ2-3; the D is unclear. Germline values: CDR1 DFQATT, CDR2 SNEGSKA (reference sequence). CDR3 length equals 16 residues. Trimming cost V 8 bases and J 7 bases, with 28 bases left between them. The CDR3 sequence: CSPERSWGSGANTQYF. CDR3 nucleotide sequence: TGCAGTCCCGAAAGAAGCTGGGGATCGGGTGCAAATACGCAGTATTTT.

This clone was recorded at least ten times. J is TRBJ2-2 and V is TRBV28; 7 bases are a match to TRBD2. From germline, CDR1 is MDHEN and CDR2 SYDVKM. The CDR3 covers 18 residues. Trimming took 3 bases from V and 0 from J; bases not matched to a gene: 10. In DNA form, the CDR3 reads TGTGCCAGCAGTTTGATACGAGCGGGGCTCTCGAACACCGGGGAGCTGTTTTTT. It translates to CASSLIRAGLSNTGELFF.

This clone was detected once. A single base separates this from a much larger clone, so it may be a read error. Other DNA sequences within the sample encode an identical CDR3. This chain joins TRBV5-6 and TRBJ1-2; no firm D call. Trimming removed 5 bases at V and 2 bases at J, with 10 bases between. This CDR3 comprises 13 residues. The germline V gene encodes CDR1 SGHDT and CDR2 YYEEEE. The CDR3 is CASSPINNYGYTF. CDR3 bases: TGTGCCAGCAGTCCGATCAACAACTATGGCTACACCTTC.

On this clone itself: The junction differs from germline at one of its ends, possibly a read error. The V gene is TRBV20-1, the J gene TRBJ2-2, with D perhaps given as TRBD1 or TRBD2 (5 bases each). This CDR3 comprises 18 residues. Germline V gives CDR1 DFQATT, CDR2 SNEGSKA (reference sequence). CDR3 DNA: TGCAGTGCTAGGAGGGGTCGATGGGCAGCCGCGAACACCGGGAAGCTGTTTTTT. This codes for CSARRGRWAAANTGKLFF.

This clone showed up many times. The chain couples TRBV7-2 to TRBJ2-7, with TRBD2 as a possible D gene (7 bases). The CDR3 runs to 15 residues. Between the trimmed V and J ends, which lost 5 bases and 6 bases, there was a span of 20 bases. Germline CDR1 is SGHTA and CDR2 is FQGNSA. CDR3 in DNA: TGTGCCAGCAGCGAAGTAGGGGGGAGGGTCGGCGAGCAGTACTTC. Translating it yields CASSEVGGRVGEQYF.